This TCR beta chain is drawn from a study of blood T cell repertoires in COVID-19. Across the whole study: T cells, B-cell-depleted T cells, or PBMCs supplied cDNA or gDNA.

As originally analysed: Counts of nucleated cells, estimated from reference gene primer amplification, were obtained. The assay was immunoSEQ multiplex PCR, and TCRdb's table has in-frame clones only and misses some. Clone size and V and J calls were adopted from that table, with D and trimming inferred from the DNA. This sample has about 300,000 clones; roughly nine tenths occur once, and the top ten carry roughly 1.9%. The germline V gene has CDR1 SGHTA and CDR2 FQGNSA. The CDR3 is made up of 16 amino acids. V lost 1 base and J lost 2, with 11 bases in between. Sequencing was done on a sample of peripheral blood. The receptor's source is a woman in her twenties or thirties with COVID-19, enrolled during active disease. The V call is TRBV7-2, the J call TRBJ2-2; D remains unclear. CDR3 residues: CASSLVPGVNTGELFF. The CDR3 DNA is TGTGCCAGCAGCTTAGTGCCAGGCGTAAACACCGGGGAGCTGTTTTTT.